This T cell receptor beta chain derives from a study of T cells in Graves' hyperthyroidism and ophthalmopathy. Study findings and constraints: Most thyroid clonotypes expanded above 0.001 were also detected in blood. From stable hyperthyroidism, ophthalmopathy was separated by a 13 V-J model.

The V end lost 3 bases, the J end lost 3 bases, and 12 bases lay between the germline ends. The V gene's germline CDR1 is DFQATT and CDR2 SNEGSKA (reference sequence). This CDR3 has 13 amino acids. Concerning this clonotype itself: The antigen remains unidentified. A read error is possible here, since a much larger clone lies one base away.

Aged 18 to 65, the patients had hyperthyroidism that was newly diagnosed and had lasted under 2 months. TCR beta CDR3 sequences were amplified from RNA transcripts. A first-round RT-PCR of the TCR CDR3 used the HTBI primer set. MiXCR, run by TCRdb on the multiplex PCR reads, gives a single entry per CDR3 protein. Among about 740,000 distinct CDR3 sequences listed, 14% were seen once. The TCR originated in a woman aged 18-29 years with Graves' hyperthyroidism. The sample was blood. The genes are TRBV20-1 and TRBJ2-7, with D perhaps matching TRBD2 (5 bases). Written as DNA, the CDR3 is TGCAGTGCTAGGCTAGCAGTTCGCTACGAGCAGTACTTC. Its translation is CSARLAVRYEQYF.